This TCR beta chain was retrieved from a study of T cells in Graves' hyperthyroidism and ophthalmopathy. Study overall: Peripheral blood was drawn at first diagnosis, prior to all treatment.

The length of the CDR3 is 15 residues. V shed 5 bases, J shed 4 bases, and the junction held 7 bases outside the gene matches. Germline CDR1 reads MDHEN; CDR2 reads SYDVKM. Clinical symptoms, serum thyroxine and TRAb, thyroid ultrasound and orbital computed tomography together formed the diagnostic basis. It was RNA transcripts that yielded the amplified TCR beta CDR3 regions. The HTBI primer set drove a first-round RT-PCR of the TCR CDR3. TCRdb reprocessed the multiplex PCR reads with MiXCR, giving one entry per CDR3 protein. The data hold 250,000 to 300,000 distinct CDR3 sequences, with roughly 19% observed a single time. A remark on this clonotype: What it binds is unknown.

Whole-study results and caveats: Ophthalmopathy got predicted by the model a median approximately 6.3 months before its onset. Most thyroid-expanded clonotypes above 0.001 were also found in blood.

This receptor was taken from a man aged 50-60 years with Graves' ophthalmopathy. The sample taken for sequencing was blood. The chain is built from TRBV28 and TRBJ1-2, with TRBD1 matching over 10 bases. The DNA for the CDR3 is TGTGCCAGCAGTAAGACAGGGGGCAAGGGCTATGGCTACACCTTC. As protein: CASSKTGGKGYGYTF.